A single sample gave rise to the 14 T cell receptor beta chains below, sequenced in a study of T cells in Graves' hyperthyroidism and ophthalmopathy. Using RNA transcripts as the source, TCR beta CDR3 regions were amplified. RT-PCR in the first round (using the HTBI primer set) targeted the TCR CDR3. TCRdb independently ran MiXCR on the multiplex PCR reads; one entry per CDR3 protein. Of some 210,000 distinct CDR3 sequences in the sample, roughly a sixth were seen once. The specimen sequenced was blood. All receptors come from a man over 45 with Graves' hyperthyroidism.

In its sample, this clonotype was seen a few times. V gene TRBV30 combines with J gene TRBJ2-5, with D uncertain. Germline values: CDR1 GTSNPN, CDR2 SVGIG (reference sequence). The CDR3 is 13 residues long. Deletions cut 2 bases from V and 4 bases from J, with 11 bases between. CDR3: CAWSPTVGETQYF. The CDR3 DNA sequence: TGTGCCTGGAGTCCCACTGTCGGAGAGACCCAGTACTTC.

The V and J genes are TRBV9 and TRBJ2-1; 7 nucleotides match TRBD2. The germline CDR1 and CDR2 sequences are SGDLS and YYNGEE. This CDR3 spans 15 amino acids. V was pared by 3 bases and J by 2 bases, with 5 bases of the junction left unmatched. The CDR3 DNA reads as TGTGCCAGCAGCGGAGCGGGAATCACCTACAATGAGCAGTTCTTC. Translating gives CASSGAGITYNEQFF. Full variable domain (rest looked up from reference TRBV9 and TRBJ2-1): DSGVTQTPKHLITATGQRVTLRCSPRSGDLSVYWYQQSLDQGLQFLIQYYNGEERAKGNILERFSAQQFPDLHSELNLSSLELGDSALYFCASSGAGITYNEQFFGPGTRLTVL.

This clonotype is a singleton in its sample. The rearrangement uses TRBV7-9 and TRBJ2-1; 7 nucleotides align to TRBD2. The J segment lost 4 bases and the V segment lost 6 bases, leaving 6 bases of the junction unmatched. This CDR3 contains 14 residues. Germline lookup yields CDR1 SEHNR and CDR2 FQNEAQ (reference sequence). Here the CDR3 DNA reads TGTGCCAGCAGTCAGACTAGCCGGTACAATGAGCAGTTCTTC. Its protein product is CASSQTSRYNEQFF.

For the CDR3, the DNA is TGTGCCAGCAGTCCGAGTCGCAGGGCTGGAAACACCATATATTTT. This translates into CASSPSRRAGNTIYF. The chain combines TRBV6-2 or TRBV6-3 with TRBJ1-3; perhaps TRBD1 as D (5 bases). Trimming took 5 bases from V and 2 from J, leaving 13 bases between them. This CDR3 spans 15 amino acids. Germline lookup yields CDR1 MNHEY and CDR2 SVGEGT.

This clonotype occurred many times. This chain joins TRBV20-1 and TRBJ2-2; D gene unclear. Germline loops: CDR1 DFQATT, CDR2 SNEGSKA (reference sequence). V was shortened by 0 bases and J by 1 base, with 9 bases between the two germline ends. CDR3 size: 15 residues. CDR3 in amino acids: CSARDPRRNTGELFF. CDR3 sequence (DNA): TGCAGTGCTAGAGACCCCCGACGGAACACCGGGGAGCTGTTTTTT.

In its sample, this clonotype was seen a few times. The chain combines TRBV20-1 with TRBJ2-3; the D gene is possibly TRBD2 (5 bases). There are 13 residues in the CDR3. Germline V CDR1 and CDR2: DFQATT, SNEGSKA (reference sequence). The germline V and J ends were trimmed by 3 bases and 5 bases, with 12 bases remaining between them. CDR3 nucleotides: TGCAGTGCTAGTTTCCTAGCTCTAGATACGCAGTATTTT. Its translation: CSASFLALDTQYF.

This clonotype was found many times. The chain uses TRBV28 and TRBJ2-5; D uncertain. V was shortened by 2 bases and J by 1 base, with 5 bases between the two germline ends. The CDR3 is 13 amino acids. The V gene's germline CDR1 is MDHEN and CDR2 SYDVKM. The CDR3 sequence: CASSLASQETQYF. CDR3 nucleotide sequence: TGTGCCAGCAGTTTAGCCAGCCAAGAGACCCAGTACTTC.

This clonotype was observed many times. The rearrangement uses TRBV28 and TRBJ1-5; TRBD1 might be the D (6 bases). V gave up 5 bases and J gave up 2 bases, with 13 bases separating them. CDR1 and CDR2 from the germline V gene are MDHEN and SYDVKM. The CDR3 is 15 residues long. As DNA, the CDR3 is TGTGCCAGCAGTCCCCAGGGGTCGGGCAATCAGCCCCAGCATTTT. As protein: CASSPQGSGNQPQHF. Looking up the rest from reference TRBV28 and TRBJ1-5 gives the full variable domain: DVKVTQSSRYLVKRTGEKVFLECVQDMDHENMFWYRQDPGLGLRLIYFSYDVKMKEKGDIPEGYSVSREKKERFSLILESASTNQTSMYLCASSPQGSGNQPQHFGDGTRLSIL.

The chain couples TRBV14 to TRBJ2-7; D call uncertain. V was shortened by 1 base and J by 6 bases, with 16 bases between the two germline ends. Germline lookup yields CDR1 SGHDN and CDR2 FVKESK. This CDR3 comprises 15 residues. CDR3 in amino acids: CASSQVYAGLTEQYF. Written as DNA, the CDR3 is TGTGCCAGCAGCCAAGTCTATGCCGGGCTTACCGAGCAGTACTTC.

This clonotype was seen repeatedly, ten times or more. The gene calls are TRBV29-1 and TRBJ2-5; D is unresolved. The CDR3 covers 12 residues. V was pared by 3 bases and J by 5 bases, with 10 bases between. From germline, CDR1 is SQVTM and CDR2 ANQGSEA. CDR3 DNA: TGCAGCGTTGAGGGTATGACCGAGACCCAGTACTTC. It translates to CSVEGMTETQYF.

This clonotype has a handful of counts. The chain uses TRBV5-5 and TRBJ1-5; 7 nucleotides match TRBD1. Germline CDR1 is SGHKS and CDR2 is YYEKEE (reference sequence). CDR3 length: 16 residues. The V gene end was trimmed by 2 bases and the J gene end by 1 base; junction bases not matched to a gene: 6. Written as DNA, the CDR3 is TGTGCCAGCAGCTTCAGGGACAGCGAAAGCAATCAGCCCCAGCATTTT. It encodes CASSFRDSESNQPQHF. Drawing the rest from reference TRBV5-5 and TRBJ1-5, the complete variable domain is DAGVTQSPTHLIKTRGQQVTLRCSPISGHKSVSWYQQVLGQGPQFIFQYYEKEERGRGNFPDRFSARQFPNYSSELNVNALLLGDSALYLCASSFRDSESNQPQHFGDGTRLSIL.

A few counts support this clonotype. V is TRBV7-9 and J is TRBJ2-7, with 8 bases that match TRBD1. CDR1 SEHNR and CDR2 FQNEAQ come from the germline V gene (reference sequence). With 5 bases clipped from V and 6 bases from J, the junction kept 9 bases outside the gene matches. This CDR3 spans 14 amino acids. The CDR3 loop is CASSLTGGHGEQYF. Written as DNA, the CDR3 is TGTGCCAGCAGCCTAACAGGGGGGCACGGCGAGCAGTACTTC.

This clonotype was observed a few times. The chain carries TRBV20-1 and TRBJ2-1; D possibly corresponds to TRBD2 (5 bases). Trimming stripped 5 bases from V and 4 bases from J, with 12 bases between. Germline CDR1 reads DFQATT; CDR2 reads SNEGSKA (reference sequence). The CDR3 is 13 amino acids. The CDR3 nucleotides are TGCAGTGCTTCGACGGGAAGGTACAATGAGCAGTTCTTC. Translated: CSASTGRYNEQFF.

The J gene is TRBJ2-6, the V gene TRBV2, with 8 bases lining up with TRBD1. This CDR3 has 15 residues. Germline V gene lookup returns CDR1 SNHLY and CDR2 FYNNEI. V shed 8 bases, J shed 0 bases, and the junction held 3 bases outside the gene matches. In DNA form, the CDR3 reads TGTGCCAGCGGGGACAGGCTCTCTGGGGCCAACGTCCTGACTTTC. Its protein product is CASGDRLSGANVLTF.